This T cell receptor beta chain was recorded in a study of blood T cell repertoires in COVID-19. TCRdb keeps only in-frame clones here, not all; method: immunoSEQ multiplex PCR. The sample consists of approximately 100,000 clones, around 80% of them appearing once. This clone has a single count. V trimming: 9 bases; J trimming: 7 bases; junction bases outside the gene matches: 8. Per the germline V gene, CDR1 is MDHEN and CDR2 is SYDVKM. The CDR3 consists of 13 residues. V and J are TRBV28 and TRBJ2-1; 8 bases are a match to TRBD2. The sequenced sample was peripheral blood. The TCR originated in a man aged 65-85 years with active or convalescent COVID-19. The CDR3 DNA reads TGTGCCAGTCGCGAACTAGCGGAGAATGAGCAGTTCTTC. The encoded protein is CASRELAENEQFF.